This T cell receptor (beta chain) was profiled in a study of regulatory T cells in long-lasting Graves disease (dated by TCRdb to the early 2020s). Looking at the study overall: Persistent Graves' disease was defined as persistently positive TSH receptor autoantibodies together with antithyroid drug treatment for over 5 years. Persistent Graves' disease patients in the clinical cohort had taken antithyroid drugs for approximately 10 years on average. The study took place in China and was registered as a clinical trial. Persistent Graves' disease patients were compared with newly diagnosed Graves' disease patients by peripheral blood TCR sequencing and RNA sequencing. TCR sequencing covered 13 persistent and some 20 newly diagnosed Graves' disease patients, 33 samples in total. Points the paper makes about the study in general: More public clonotypes were shared among persistent patients (fewer than 3,000) than among newly diagnosed patients (approximately 930). The small sample size was acknowledged by the authors as a limitation that may reduce accuracy. Because the primary lesion, thyroid tissue, could not be accessed, the study looked at peripheral blood alone. Lower TCR Shannon entropy and fewer highly expanded clones were observed in persistent Graves' disease patients than in newly diagnosed patients, which suggested clonal expansion. Only the TCR beta chain was sequenced and analyzed.

This clonotype has at least ten counts. Its antigen has not been determined. No much larger clone exists at a distance of one base, and base qualities are not known. Libraries were made using multiplex PCR. Instrument used: Illumina HiSeq 4000. CDR3 regions were amplified by Arm-PCR with iRepertoire HTBI primers to construct TCR beta libraries. Before sequencing, the PCR products underwent gel purification. From the authors' description of their analysis: Gene usage analysis of CDR3 amino acid clonotypes used the roughly 62 TRBV and approximately 13 TRBJ segments found across samples. COPE and FqMerger were used to merge the filtered high-quality paired reads into contigs. BLAST was used to align contigs to the IMGT TRBV, TRBD and TRBJ reference genes, and CDR3 was defined following IMGT. Any clonotype with a frequency above 0.1% was classified as a highly expanded clone. Shannon entropy served as the measure of repertoire diversity, while the Gini coefficient captured V-J evenness. A clonotype found in more than one individual was treated as public. TCRdb reanalyzed the raw reads on its own, using fastp at Q25 for trimming and MiXCR for clone calling, and kept in-frame beta chains. Rows are combined by CDR3 protein, so each entry shows the most common genes and DNA. Here the V and J calls rest on TCRdb's processing, not on the authors' analysis. A total of a few hundred thousand distinct CDR3 sequences appear in this sample, 20% to 25% of them only once. The biggest ten clones account for less than 30% of the sample.

The time point label corresponds to: persistent/refractory GD, antithyroid drugs over 5 years with positive TRAb. RNA was extracted from PBMCs in TRIzol for both TCR sequencing and RNA sequencing. The diagnosis of Graves' disease followed American Thyroid Association guidelines. Recruitment of patients was carried out at an endocrinology department in Xi'an, China. Each patient gave approximately 10 milliliters of peripheral blood, collected in an EDTA anticoagulant tube. Ficoll Paque Plus density gradient separation was used to isolate PBMCs, and no further T cell sorting was performed. RNA quality was checked with an Agilent 2100 Bioanalyzer and agarose gel, and concentration with a NanoDrop 2000. The sequence was collected from a woman aged 40 to 50 with Graves disease. Donor details come from another sample of the same person, matched by shared clones. This material consisted of peripheral blood mononuclear cells (PBMCs), taken when the disease was refractory, from a patient treated with antithyroid drugs.

CDR3 region: CASSPSHRAGETQYF. The DNA sequence is given as TGTGCCAGCAGCCCGTCTCACAGGGCTGGAGAGACCCAGTACTTC. This chain is built from TRBV3-1 and TRBJ2-5, with a tentative D gene TRBD1 over 6 matching bases. Measured from the cysteine to the phenylalanine, the CDR3 is 15 residues long. Left in the record is the CDR3 DNA by itself, 45 bases read in frame from the first base. From the germline V gene (reference sequence), CDR1 is LGHDT and CDR2 is YNNKEL. V was cut back by 4 bases and J by 4 bases, leaving a gap of 16 bases between them.